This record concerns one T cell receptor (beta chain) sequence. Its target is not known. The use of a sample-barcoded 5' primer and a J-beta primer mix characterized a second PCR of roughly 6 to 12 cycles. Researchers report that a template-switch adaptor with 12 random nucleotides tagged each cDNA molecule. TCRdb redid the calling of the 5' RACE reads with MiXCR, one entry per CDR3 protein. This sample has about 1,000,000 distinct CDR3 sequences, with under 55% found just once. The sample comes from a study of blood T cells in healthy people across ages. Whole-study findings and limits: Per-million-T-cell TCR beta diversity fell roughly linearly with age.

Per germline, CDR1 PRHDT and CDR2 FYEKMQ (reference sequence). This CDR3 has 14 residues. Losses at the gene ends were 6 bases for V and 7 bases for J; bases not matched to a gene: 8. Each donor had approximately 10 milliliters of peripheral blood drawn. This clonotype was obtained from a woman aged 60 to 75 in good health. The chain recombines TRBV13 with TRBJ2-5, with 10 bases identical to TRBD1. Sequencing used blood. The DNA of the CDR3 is TGTGCCAGCAGACATTCGACAGGGGGCGGGACCCAGTACTTC. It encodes CASRHSTGGGTQYF.